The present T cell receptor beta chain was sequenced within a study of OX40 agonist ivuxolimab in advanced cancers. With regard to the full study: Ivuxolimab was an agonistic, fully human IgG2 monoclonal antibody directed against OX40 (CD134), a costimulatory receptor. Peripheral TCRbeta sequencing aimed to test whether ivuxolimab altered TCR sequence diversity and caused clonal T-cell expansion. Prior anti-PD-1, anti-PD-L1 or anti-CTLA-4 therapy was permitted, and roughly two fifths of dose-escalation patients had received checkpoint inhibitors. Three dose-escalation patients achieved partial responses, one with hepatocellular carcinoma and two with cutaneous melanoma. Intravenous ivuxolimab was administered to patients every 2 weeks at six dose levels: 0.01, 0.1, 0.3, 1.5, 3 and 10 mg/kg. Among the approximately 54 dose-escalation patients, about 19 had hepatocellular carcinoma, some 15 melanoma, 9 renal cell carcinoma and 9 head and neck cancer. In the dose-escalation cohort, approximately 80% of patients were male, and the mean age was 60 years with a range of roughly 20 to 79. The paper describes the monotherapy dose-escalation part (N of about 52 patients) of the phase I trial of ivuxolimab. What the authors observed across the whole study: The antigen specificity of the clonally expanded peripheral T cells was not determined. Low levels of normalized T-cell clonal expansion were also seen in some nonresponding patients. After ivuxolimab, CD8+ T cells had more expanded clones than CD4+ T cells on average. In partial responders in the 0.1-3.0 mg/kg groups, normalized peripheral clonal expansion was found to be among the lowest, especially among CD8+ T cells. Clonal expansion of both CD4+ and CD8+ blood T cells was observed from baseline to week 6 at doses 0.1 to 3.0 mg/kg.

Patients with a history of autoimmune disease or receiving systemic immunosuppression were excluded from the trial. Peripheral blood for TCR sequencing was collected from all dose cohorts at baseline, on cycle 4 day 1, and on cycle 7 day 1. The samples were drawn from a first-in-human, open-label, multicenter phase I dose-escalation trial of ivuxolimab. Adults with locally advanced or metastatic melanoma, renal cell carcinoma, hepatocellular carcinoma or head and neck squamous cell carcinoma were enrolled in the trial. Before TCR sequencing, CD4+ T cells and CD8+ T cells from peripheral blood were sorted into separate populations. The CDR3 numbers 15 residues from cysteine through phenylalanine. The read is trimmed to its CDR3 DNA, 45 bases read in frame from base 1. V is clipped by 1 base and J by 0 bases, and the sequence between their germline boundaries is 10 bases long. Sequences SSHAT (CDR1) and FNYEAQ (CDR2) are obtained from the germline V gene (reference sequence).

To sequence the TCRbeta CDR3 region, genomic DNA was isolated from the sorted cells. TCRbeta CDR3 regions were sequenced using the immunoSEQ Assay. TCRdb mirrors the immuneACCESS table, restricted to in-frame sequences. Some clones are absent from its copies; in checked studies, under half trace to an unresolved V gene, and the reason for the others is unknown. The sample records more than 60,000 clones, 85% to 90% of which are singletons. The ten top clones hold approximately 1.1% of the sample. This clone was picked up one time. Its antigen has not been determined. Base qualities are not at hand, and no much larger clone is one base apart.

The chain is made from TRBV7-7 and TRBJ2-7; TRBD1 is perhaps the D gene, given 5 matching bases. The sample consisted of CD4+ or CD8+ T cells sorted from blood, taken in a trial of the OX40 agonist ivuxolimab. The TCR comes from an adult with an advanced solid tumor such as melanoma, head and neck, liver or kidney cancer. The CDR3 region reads CASSLGPDSSYEQYF. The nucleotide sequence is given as TGTGCCAGCAGCTTAGGTCCCGACAGCTCCTACGAGCAGTACTTC.